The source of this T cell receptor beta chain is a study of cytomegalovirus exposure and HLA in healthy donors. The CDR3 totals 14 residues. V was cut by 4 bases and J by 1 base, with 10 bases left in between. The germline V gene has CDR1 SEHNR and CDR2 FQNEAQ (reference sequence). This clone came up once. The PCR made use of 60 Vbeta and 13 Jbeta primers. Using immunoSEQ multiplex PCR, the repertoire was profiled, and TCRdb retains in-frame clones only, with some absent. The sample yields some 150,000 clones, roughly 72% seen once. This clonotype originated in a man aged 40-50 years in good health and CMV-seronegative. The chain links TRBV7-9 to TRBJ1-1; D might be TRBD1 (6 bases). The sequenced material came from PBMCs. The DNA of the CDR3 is TGTGCCAGCAGCTCACAGGGAACGAACACTGAAGCTTTCTTT. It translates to CASSSQGTNTEAFF.